The rows below give T cell receptor beta chains drawn from one sample of a study of blood T cell repertoires in COVID-19. Generated by immunoSEQ multiplex PCR, the TCRdb table keeps only in-frame clones and is missing some. The sample records some 380,000 clones, about four fifths being singletons. The specimen sequenced was peripheral blood. The origin of the receptors is a human donor with acute or convalescent COVID-19. The donor label of this sample is uncertain. The CDR3 runs from the conserved cysteine through the conserved F or W. D genes are given only for firm matches. Not every row has a clone size; where given, it reads once, few, many or a size class.

j_gene	d_gene	v_gene	abundance	CDR3aa	CDR3nt
TRBJ2-3	NA	TRBV7-6	NA	CASSLVHGRRDTQYF	TGTGCCAGCAGCTTAGTACATGGGAGGAGAGATACGCAGTATTTT
TRBJ2-5	NA	TRBV2	once	CASRRQVSGETQYF	TGTGCCAGCAGGAGACAGGTTTCTGGTGAGACCCAGTACTTC
TRBJ2-5	TRBD2	TRBV5-1	NA	CASSLDRRGGQETQYF	TGCGCCAGCAGCTTGGATCGGCGGGGGGGCCAAGAGACCCAGTACTTC
TRBJ2-2	NA	TRBV7-9	NA	CASSLGRVYGELFF	TGTGCCAGCAGCTTAGGGAGGGTTTACGGGGAGCTGTTTTTT
TRBJ1-2	NA	TRBV7-9	NA	CASSATSNSGYTF	TGTGCCAGCAGTGCCACCAGTAACAGTGGCTACACCTTC
TRBJ1-5	NA	TRBV30	NA	CAWSSGNSNQPQHF	TGTGCCTGGAGCTCAGGGAATAGCAATCAGCCCCAGCATTTT
TRBJ1-1	NA	TRBV28	NA	CASGSTGTEAFF	TGTGCCAGCGGGTCTACGGGGACTGAAGCTTTCTTT
TRBJ2-5	NA	TRBV5-6	NA	CASSPGNARVETQYF	TGTGCCAGCAGCCCCGGCAATGCCAGGGTGGAGACCCAGTACTTC
TRBJ2-1	TRBD2	TRBV19	once	CASRTSGNNEQFF	TGTGCCAGTAGGACTAGCGGGAATAATGAGCAGTTCTTC
TRBJ2-1	NA	TRBV5-1	few	CASSTRQAPYNEQFF	TGCGCCAGCAGCACTCGACAGGCGCCGTACAATGAGCAGTTCTTC
TRBJ2-6	TRBD1	TRBV3-1/TRBV3-2	NA	CASSQQGQGFGANVLTF	TGTGCCAGCAGCCAACAGGGACAGGGATTTGGGGCCAACGTCCTGACTTTC
TRBJ1-1	NA	TRBV18	once	CASEELQGTEAFF	TGTGCCAGCGAAGAATTACAGGGTACTGAAGCTTTCTTT
TRBJ1-3	NA	TRBV28	NA	CASSLGQSGNTIYF	TGTGCCAGCAGTTTAGGACAGTCTGGAAACACCATATATTTT
TRBJ2-1	TRBD2	TRBV7-2	NA	CASSLNAGTSGNEQFF	TGTGCCAGCAGCTTAAACGCCGGGACTAGTGGGAATGAGCAGTTCTTC
TRBJ1-2	NA	TRBV2	NA	CASSEEGVYYGYTF	TGTGCCAGCAGTGAAGAAGGGGTTTATTATGGCTACACCTTC
TRBJ1-2	TRBD1	TRBV5-4	NA	CASSFQGAGWIGYTF	TGTGCCAGCAGCTTCCAGGGGGCGGGATGGATAGGCTACACCTTC
TRBJ2-7	TRBD2	TRBV11-2	NA	CASTRTSGNDEQYF	TGTGCCAGCACCCGGACTAGCGGGAACGACGAGCAGTACTTC
TRBJ1-3	NA	TRBV5-6	NA	CASSLQSGFRNTIYF	TGTGCCAGCAGCTTGCAGTCAGGCTTCCGTAACACCATATATTTT
TRBJ1-2	TRBD1	TRBV5-5	NA	CASSGTGGFNYGYTF	TGTGCCAGCAGCGGGACAGGGGGCTTTAACTATGGCTACACCTTC